The 8 T cell receptor beta chains below come from one sample, sequenced in a study of cytomegalovirus exposure and HLA in healthy donors. Primers for the PCR totalled 60 Vbeta and 13 Jbeta. Produced via immunoSEQ multiplex PCR; TCRdb's table is partial and in-frame only. The sample includes 250,000 to 350,000 clones, 86% of them seen just once. The sample comprised PBMCs. These receptors all come from a man aged 35 to 55 in good health and CMV-seropositive.

This clone was recorded once. The V gene is TRBV28, the J gene TRBJ2-4; TRBD2 aligns across 9 bases. The V and J ends lost 1 base and 8 bases, in that order; junction bases with no gene match: 12. This CDR3 contains 17 residues. Germline CDR1 reads MDHEN; CDR2 reads SYDVKM. The CDR3 here is CASSLLGTSSSTDIQYF. The CDR3 region has the DNA TGTGCCAGCAGTTTATTAGGGACTAGCTCGAGTACGGACATTCAGTACTTC.

The V gene is TRBV5-1, the J gene TRBJ2-2; no firm D call. The V and J ends lost 4 bases and 0 bases respectively, with 7 bases between them. Germline CDR1 and CDR2: SGHRS and YFSETQ. This CDR3 is built from 14 residues. CDR3 residues: CASSGGSNTGELFF. CDR3 nucleotide sequence: TGCGCCAGCAGCGGCGGCTCGAACACCGGGGAGCTGTTTTTT.

The chain combines TRBV4-1 with TRBJ2-7; weak D call: TRBD1 (5 bases). Trimming shortened V by 0 bases and J by 3 bases, and 9 bases separated the two germline ends. The germline CDR1 and CDR2 sequences are MGHRA and YSYEKL. The CDR3 sequence is 14 residues long. Written as DNA, the CDR3 is TGCGCCAGCAGCCAAGAAGGGGTTAGCTACGAGCAGTACTTC. Encoded protein: CASSQEGVSYEQYF.

The rearrangement uses TRBV6-6 and TRBJ1-4; D not resolved. Germline CDR1 and CDR2: MNHNY and SVGAGI (reference sequence). V lost 7 bases, J lost 4 bases, and 19 bases lay in between. CDR3 length equals 16 residues. The CDR3 loop is CASTSSTAGGNEKLFF. In DNA form, the CDR3 reads TGTGCCAGCACCTCTTCCACCGCGGGAGGTAATGAAAAACTGTTTTTT.

This chain connects TRBV7-9 to TRBJ1-1, with TRBD1 identical over 8 bases. From germline, CDR1 is SEHNR and CDR2 FQNEAQ (reference sequence). The CDR3 runs 14 residues. J gave up 4 bases and V 8 bases, and 9 bases lay outside the gene matches. The CDR3 DNA reads TGTGCCAGCGACAGACAGGGGCCGGGCACTGAAGCTTTCTTT. Translated, it gives CASDRQGPGTEAFF.

This clone has a single count. The chain couples TRBV11-2 to TRBJ2-3, with TRBD1 as a possible D gene (5 bases). The CDR3 spans 14 residues. Germline loops: CDR1 SGHAT, CDR2 FQNNGV. Trimming pared 2 bases from V and 5 bases from J, leaving 11 bases between. CDR3: CASSLRREGDTQYF. CDR3 coding DNA: TGTGCCAGCAGCTTACGCAGGGAAGGAGATACGCAGTATTTT.

This chain links TRBV4-1 with TRBJ2-7; possible D gene TRBD1, 6 bases. The CDR3 sequence is 13 residues long. The germline V and J ends were trimmed by 4 bases and 2 bases, with 9 bases remaining between them. The germline V gene encodes CDR1 MGHRA and CDR2 YSYEKL. The CDR3 loop is CASSPDSAYEQYF. The DNA for the CDR3 is TGCGCCAGCAGCCCGGACAGTGCCTACGAGCAGTACTTC.

The rearrangement uses TRBV11-2 and TRBJ2-7, with TRBD1 as a possible D gene (5 bases). V shed 6 bases and J shed 3 bases, with 12 bases lying between them. The CDR3 covers 13 residues. CDR1 and CDR2 from the germline V gene are SGHAT and FQNNGV. CDR3 protein: CASSGDSDYEQYF. The CDR3 DNA is TGTGCCAGCAGTGGAGACAGTGACTACGAGCAGTACTTC.